This T cell receptor beta chain originates from a study of T cell clonotyping in hematopoietic cell transplantation. Study-wide findings and caveats: Pathologically expanded recipient clonotypes increased progressively from day 30 to day 180 as diversity fell.

The sample holds a few counts of this clone. Its antigen is not identified. From germline, CDR1 is SGHVS and CDR2 FQNEAQ. This CDR3 spans 15 amino acids. V was pared by 5 bases and J by 4 bases, with 3 bases of the junction left unmatched. Measured with immunoSEQ multiplex PCR; TCRdb has only the in-frame clones, and not every one. The sample has 1,500 to 2,000 clones, 78% seen once; the top ten hold less than 30%. The TCR was taken from a male patient aged 60 to 75 who had an allogeneic stem cell transplant, so the T cells may come from the graft donor. Some clones in this sample may be carry-over from other donors' samples. This specimen consisted of PBMCs, obtained 30 days after allogeneic stem cell transplant. This rearrangement joins TRBV7-8 to TRBJ2-3, with 13 nucleotides matching TRBD2. CDR3 sequence reads: CASSRTSGGADTQYF. Written as DNA, the CDR3 is TGTGCCAGCAGCCGAACTAGCGGGGGGGCAGATACGCAGTATTTT.